These T cell receptor beta chains were read from a single sample in a study of a mutant IDH1 vaccine in newly diagnosed glioma. Sequenced by immunoSEQ multiplex PCR; TCRdb stores in-frame clones only, minus some. Altogether approximately 64,000 clones are present, around 84% being singletons, with the ten largest covering more than 7.5%. Antigen specificity for these receptors is unknown. Material: PBMCs, obtained from a glioma patient whose treatment included an IDH1 peptide vaccine. The receptors stem from a woman aged 45-59 years with glioma. CDR3s include the opening cysteine and the closing phenylalanine or tryptophan. The order of the fields is D gene, clone size, V gene, J gene, CDR3 DNA, CDR3 protein. A D gene is named only where the DNA matches it firmly. Not all rows give a size; the values are once, few, many and, for expanded clones, a class.

d_call: -
clone_size: few
v_call: TRBV9
j_call: TRBJ1-2
cdr3_nt: TGTGCCAGCAGCGTAGAAGGGAACTATGGCTACACCTTC
cdr3_aa: CASSVEGNYGYTF

d_call: -
clone_size: -
v_call: TRBV4-1
j_call: TRBJ2-7
cdr3_nt: TGCGCCAGCAGCCAAGTTCGTATAGACGAGCAGTACTTC
cdr3_aa: CASSQVRIDEQYF

d_call: -
clone_size: -
v_call: TRBV5-8
j_call: TRBJ2-1
cdr3_nt: TGTGCCAGCAGCTTGGAACGGGGTGGTTCCTACAATGAGCAGTTCTTC
cdr3_aa: CASSLERGGSYNEQFF

d_call: -
clone_size: -
v_call: TRBV6-5
j_call: TRBJ1-4
cdr3_nt: TGTGCCAGCAGTTTAACGACAGCCCGGAGGGAAAAACTGTTTTTT
cdr3_aa: CASSLTTARREKLFF

d_call: TRBD1
clone_size: -
v_call: TRBV5-4
j_call: TRBJ1-1
cdr3_nt: TGTGCCAGCAGCTCCCAACAGGGGCAGGCTTTCTTT
cdr3_aa: CASSSQQGQAFF

d_call: -
clone_size: -
v_call: TRBV5-3
j_call: TRBJ1-5
cdr3_nt: TGTGCCAGAAGCTTGGTTCCTGAAAGTCCGCAGGTCCGGTGGCCCCAGCATTTT
cdr3_aa: CARSLVPESPQVRWPQHF

d_call: TRBD1
clone_size: -
v_call: TRBV7-2
j_call: TRBJ1-4
cdr3_nt: TGTGCCAGCAGCTTAGAGCCAGGGGGCGGTGAAAAACTGTTTTTT
cdr3_aa: CASSLEPGGGEKLFF

d_call: -
clone_size: -
v_call: TRBV5-1
j_call: TRBJ1-1
cdr3_nt: TGCGCCAGCAGCCCCCAGGGGAAGGGCACTGAAGCTTTCTTT
cdr3_aa: CASSPQGKGTEAFF

d_call: -
clone_size: -
v_call: TRBV30
j_call: TRBJ2-7
cdr3_nt: TGTGCCTGGAGTGTAAAGGGTATCAACGAGCAGTACTTC
cdr3_aa: CAWSVKGINEQYF

d_call: -
clone_size: -
v_call: TRBV29-1
j_call: TRBJ1-4
cdr3_nt: TGCAGCGTTGAAGGGACAGCAACTAATGAAAAACTGTTTTTT
cdr3_aa: CSVEGTATNEKLFF

d_call: -
clone_size: -
v_call: TRBV27
j_call: TRBJ2-3
cdr3_nt: TGTGCCAGCAGTTTATATGATACGCAGTATTTT
cdr3_aa: CASSLYDTQYF